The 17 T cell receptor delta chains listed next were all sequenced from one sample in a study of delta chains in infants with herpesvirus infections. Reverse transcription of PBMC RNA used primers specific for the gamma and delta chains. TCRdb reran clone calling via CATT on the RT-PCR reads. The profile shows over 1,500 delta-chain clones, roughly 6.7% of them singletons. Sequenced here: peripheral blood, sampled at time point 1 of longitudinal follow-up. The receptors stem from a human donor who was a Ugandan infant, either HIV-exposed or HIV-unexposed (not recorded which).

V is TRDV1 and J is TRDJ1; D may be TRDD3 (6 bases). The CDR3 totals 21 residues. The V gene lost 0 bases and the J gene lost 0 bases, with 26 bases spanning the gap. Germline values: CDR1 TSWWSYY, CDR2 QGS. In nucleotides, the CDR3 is TGTGCTCTTGGGGAACTAGGTTACGCTGACCCTGGGGCCATGTACACCGATAAACTCATCTTT. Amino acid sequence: CALGELGYADPGAMYTDKLIF.

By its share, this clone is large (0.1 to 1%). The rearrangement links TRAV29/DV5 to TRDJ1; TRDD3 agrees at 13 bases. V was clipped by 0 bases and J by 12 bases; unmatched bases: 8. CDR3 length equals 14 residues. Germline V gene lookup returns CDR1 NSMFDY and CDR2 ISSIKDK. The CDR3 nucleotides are TGTGCAGCAAGCGAACTGGGGGATACGGGAGGAGTCATCTTT. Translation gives CAASELGDTGGVIF. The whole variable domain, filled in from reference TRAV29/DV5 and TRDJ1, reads DQQVKQNSPSLSVQEGRISILNCDYTNSMFDYFLWYKKYPAEGPTFLISISSIKDKNEDGRFTVFLNKSAKHLSLHIVPSQPGDSAVYFCAASELGDTGGVIFGKGTRVTVEP.

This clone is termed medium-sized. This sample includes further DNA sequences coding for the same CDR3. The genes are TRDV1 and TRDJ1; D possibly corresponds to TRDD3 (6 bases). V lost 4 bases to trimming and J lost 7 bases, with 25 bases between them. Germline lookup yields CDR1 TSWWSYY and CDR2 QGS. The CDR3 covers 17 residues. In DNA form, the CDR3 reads TGTGCTCTTGGGGCGCACTACGGTCTGGGGATGGGCAGTAAACTCATCTTT. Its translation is CALGAHYGLGMGSKLIF.

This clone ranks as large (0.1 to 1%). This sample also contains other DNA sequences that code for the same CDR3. DNA for the CDR3: TGTGCCCCCTACTGGGGGATGGGTCAACACACCGATAAACTCATCTTT. Its protein is CAPYWGMGQHTDKLIF. This chain links TRDV3 with TRDJ1, with 10 bases identical to TRDD3. Germline lookup yields CDR1 TVYSNPD and CDR2 GDNSRS (reference sequence). Trimming took 5 bases from V and 0 from J; bases not matched to a gene: 12. The CDR3 consists of 16 residues.

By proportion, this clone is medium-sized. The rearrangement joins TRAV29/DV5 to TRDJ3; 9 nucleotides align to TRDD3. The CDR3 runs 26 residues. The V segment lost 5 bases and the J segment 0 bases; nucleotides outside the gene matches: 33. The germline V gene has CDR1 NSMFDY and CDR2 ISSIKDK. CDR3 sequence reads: CAASTAFLLPTGGPPISSWDTRQMFF. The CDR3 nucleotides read TGTGCAGCCTCGACGGCCTTCCTCCTACCCACTGGGGGACCTCCTATTAGCTCCTGGGACACCCGACAGATGTTTTTC.

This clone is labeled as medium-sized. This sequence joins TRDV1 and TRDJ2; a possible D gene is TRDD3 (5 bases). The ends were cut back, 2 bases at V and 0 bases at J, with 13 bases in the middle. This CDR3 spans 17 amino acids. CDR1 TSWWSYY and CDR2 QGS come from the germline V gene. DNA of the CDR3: TGTGCTCTTGGGGAAACCGGGGGCCTAGCTTTGACAGCACAACTCTTCTTT. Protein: CALGETGGLALTAQLFF.

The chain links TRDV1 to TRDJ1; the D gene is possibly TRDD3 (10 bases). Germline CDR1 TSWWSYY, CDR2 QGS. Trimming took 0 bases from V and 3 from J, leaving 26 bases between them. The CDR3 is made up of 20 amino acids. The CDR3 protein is CALGELSLPTGDTVSDKLIF. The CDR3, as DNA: TGTGCTCTTGGGGAACTCTCCCTTCCTACGGGGGATACGGTCTCCGATAAACTCATCTTT.

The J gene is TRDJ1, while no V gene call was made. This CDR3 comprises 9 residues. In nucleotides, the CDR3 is TGCGCGGGGGTAGATAAACTCATCTTT. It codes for CAGVDKLIF.

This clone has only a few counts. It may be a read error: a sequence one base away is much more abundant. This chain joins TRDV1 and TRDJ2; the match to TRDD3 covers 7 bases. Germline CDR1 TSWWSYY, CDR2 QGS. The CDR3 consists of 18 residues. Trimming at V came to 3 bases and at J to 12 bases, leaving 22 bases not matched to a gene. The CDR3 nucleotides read TGTGCTCTTGGGGACGACTTACAGCGTTGGGGGAACACCGATAAACTCTTCTTT. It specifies CALGDDLQRWGNTDKLFF.

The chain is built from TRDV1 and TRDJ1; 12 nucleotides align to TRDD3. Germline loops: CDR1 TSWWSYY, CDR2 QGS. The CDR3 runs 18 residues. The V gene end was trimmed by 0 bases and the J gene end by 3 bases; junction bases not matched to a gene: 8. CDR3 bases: TGTGCTCTTGGGGAACTGCACCGCTGGGGGATACGGGCCGATAAACTCATCTTT. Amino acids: CALGELHRWGIRADKLIF.

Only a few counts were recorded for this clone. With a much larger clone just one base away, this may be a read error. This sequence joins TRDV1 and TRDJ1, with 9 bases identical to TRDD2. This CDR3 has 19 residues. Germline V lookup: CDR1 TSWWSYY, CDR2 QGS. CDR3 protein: CALRDPSYPPYMGVLKLIF. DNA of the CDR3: TGTGCTCTTAGGGACCCTTCCTACCCACCTTACATGGGGGTCCTCAAACTCATCTTT.

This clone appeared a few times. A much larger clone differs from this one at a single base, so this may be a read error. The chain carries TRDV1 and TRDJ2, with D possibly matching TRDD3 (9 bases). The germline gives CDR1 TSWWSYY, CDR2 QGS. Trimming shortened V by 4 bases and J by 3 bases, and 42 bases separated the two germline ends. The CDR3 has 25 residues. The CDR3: CALGGGSLPRYWGTSRGPMTAQLFF. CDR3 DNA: TGTGCTCTTGGGGGAGGAAGCCTTCCTAGGTACTGGGGGACAAGTCGGGGACCGATGACAGCACAACTCTTCTTT.

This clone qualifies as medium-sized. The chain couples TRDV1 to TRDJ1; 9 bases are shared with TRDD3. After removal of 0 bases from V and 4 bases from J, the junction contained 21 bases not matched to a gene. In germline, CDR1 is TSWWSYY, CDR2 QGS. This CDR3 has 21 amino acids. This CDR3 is CALGELFPPGIRPDKRDKLIF. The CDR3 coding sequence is TGTGCTCTTGGGGAACTTTTTCCTCCGGGGATACGCCCAGATAAGCGCGATAAACTCATCTTT.

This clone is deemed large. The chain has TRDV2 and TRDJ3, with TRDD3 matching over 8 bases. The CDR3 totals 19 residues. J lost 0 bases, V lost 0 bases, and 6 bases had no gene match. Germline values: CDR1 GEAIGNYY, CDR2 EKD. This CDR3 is CACDTVLGGSSWDTRQMFF. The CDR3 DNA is TGTGCCTGTGACACCGTACTGGGGGGTAGCTCCTGGGACACCCGACAGATGTTTTTC.

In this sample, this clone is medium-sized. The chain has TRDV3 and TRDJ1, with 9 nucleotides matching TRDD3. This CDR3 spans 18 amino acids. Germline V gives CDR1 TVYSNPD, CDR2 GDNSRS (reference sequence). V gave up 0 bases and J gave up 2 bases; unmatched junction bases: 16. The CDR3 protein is CAFSFLSYWGNPTDKLIF. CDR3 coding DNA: TGTGCCTTTAGCTTTCTATCCTACTGGGGGAACCCAACCGATAAACTCATCTTT. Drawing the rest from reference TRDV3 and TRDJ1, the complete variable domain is CDKVTQSSPDQTVASGSEVVLLCTYDTVYSNPDLFWYRIRPDYSFQFVFYGDNSRSEGADFTQGRFSVKHILTQKAFHLVISPVRTEDSATYYCAFSFLSYWGNPTDKLIFGKGTRVTVEP.

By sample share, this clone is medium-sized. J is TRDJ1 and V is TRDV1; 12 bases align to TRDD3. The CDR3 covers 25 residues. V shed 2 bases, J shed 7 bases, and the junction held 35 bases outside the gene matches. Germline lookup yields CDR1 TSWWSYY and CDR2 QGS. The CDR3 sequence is CALGEYLPPGFPPGGYGGHDGKLIF. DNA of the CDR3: TGTGCTCTTGGGGAATATCTTCCTCCTGGGTTCCCCCCTGGGGGATACGGCGGGCACGACGGTAAACTCATCTTT.

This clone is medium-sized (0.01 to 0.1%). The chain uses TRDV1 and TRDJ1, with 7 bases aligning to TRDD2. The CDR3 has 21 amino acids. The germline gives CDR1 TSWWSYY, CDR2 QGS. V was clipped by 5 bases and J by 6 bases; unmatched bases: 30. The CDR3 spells CALGSPKNSYLPGAQPNKLIF. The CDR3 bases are TGTGCTCTTGGGTCTCCCAAAAATTCCTACTTGCCGGGGGCTCAACCCAATAAACTCATCTTT.